A single sample gave rise to the 6 T cell receptor beta chains below, sequenced in a study of beta chain features in type 1 diabetes. Sequenced material consisted of expressed TCRB transcripts (all of the isolated RNA was reverse transcribed). Profiling relied on immunoSEQ multiplex PCR, and the TCRdb table lists in-frame clones only, not all of them. The sample consists of some 410,000 clones, roughly 11% of them appearing once. Sequences were obtained from naive CD4+ T cells from blood. These receptors were taken from a young woman in good health.

This clone was observed a handful of times. The CDR3 DNA is TGTGCCAGCAGCCCCCCTGGGAGGGCCTCTTCGAATGAGCAGTTCTTC. It encodes CASSPPGRASSNEQFF. This chain links TRBV5-4 with TRBJ2-1; 7 bases align to TRBD2. In germline, CDR1 is SGHNT, CDR2 YYREEE (reference sequence). Trimming removed 4 bases from V and 7 bases from J; junction bases left unmatched: 14. The CDR3 is 16 amino acids.

The rearrangement uses TRBV5-4 and TRBJ1-2; 7 bases map to TRBD1. The CDR3 is 14 residues long. The V gene end was trimmed by 4 bases and the J gene end by 6 bases; junction bases not matched to a gene: 9. Looked up from germline, CDR1 is SGHNT and CDR2 is YYREEE (reference sequence). The CDR3 here is CASSPATGDHGYTF. The CDR3 nucleotides are TGTGCCAGCAGCCCGGCCACAGGGGACCATGGCTACACCTTC.

This clone was recorded at least ten times. The J gene is TRBJ1-4, the V gene TRBV9; D perhaps matches TRBD1 (6 bases). This CDR3 has 14 residues. Looked up from germline, CDR1 is SGDLS and CDR2 is YYNGEE. Trimming stripped 4 bases from V and 7 bases from J, with 14 bases between. Here the CDR3 reads CASSYREVGEKLFF. CDR3 sequence (DNA): TGTGCCAGCAGCTACAGGGAAGTTGGTGAAAAACTGTTTTTT.

This clone has only a few counts. The chain links TRBV7-2 to TRBJ2-1, with a weak D call TRBD2 (6 bases). V was cut by 2 bases and J by 1 base, with 15 bases left in between. Germline V gives CDR1 SGHTA, CDR2 FQGNSA. CDR3 length equals 17 residues. As DNA, the CDR3 is TGTGCCAGCAGCTTACAACCCGGGACTGTTTCCTACAATGAGCAGTTCTTC. Its translation is CASSLQPGTVSYNEQFF.

This clone was counted a few times. The chain joins TRBV15 to TRBJ1-1; no definite D call. CDR3 length: 14 residues. V dropped 3 bases and J dropped 4 bases, with 12 bases sitting between them. Looked up from germline, CDR1 is LNHNV and CDR2 is YYDKDF (reference sequence). Here the CDR3 reads CATSRNLETTEAFF. CDR3 DNA sequence: TGTGCCACCAGCAGGAACCTAGAAACCACTGAAGCTTTCTTT.

A few counts support this clone. The chain recombines TRBV23-1 with TRBJ2-1; 7 nucleotides match TRBD1. TRBV23-1 is identified as an open reading frame with a role that is uncertain. Trimming at V came to 4 bases and at J to 2 bases, leaving 2 bases not matched to a gene. CDR3 length equals 14 residues. The CDR3 bases are TGCGCCAGCAGTCCGGGACAGACCTACAATGAGCAGTTCTTC. This encodes CASSPGQTYNEQFF.